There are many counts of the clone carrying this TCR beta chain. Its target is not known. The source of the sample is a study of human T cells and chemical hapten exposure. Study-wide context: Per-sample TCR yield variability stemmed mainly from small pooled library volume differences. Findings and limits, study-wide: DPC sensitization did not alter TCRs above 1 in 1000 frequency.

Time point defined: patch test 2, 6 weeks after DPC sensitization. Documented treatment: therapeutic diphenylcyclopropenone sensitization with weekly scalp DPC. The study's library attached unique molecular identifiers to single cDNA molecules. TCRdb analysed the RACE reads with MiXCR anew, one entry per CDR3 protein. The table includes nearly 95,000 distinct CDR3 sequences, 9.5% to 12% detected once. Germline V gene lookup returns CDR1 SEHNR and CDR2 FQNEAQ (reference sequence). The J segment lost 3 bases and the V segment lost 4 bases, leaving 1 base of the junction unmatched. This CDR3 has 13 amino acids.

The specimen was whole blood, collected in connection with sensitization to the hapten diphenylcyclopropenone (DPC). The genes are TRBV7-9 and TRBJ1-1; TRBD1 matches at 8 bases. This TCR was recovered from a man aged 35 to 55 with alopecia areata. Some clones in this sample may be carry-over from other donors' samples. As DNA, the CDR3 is TGTGCCAGCAGCTGGGGACAGGACACTGAAGCTTTCTTT. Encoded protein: CASSWGQDTEAFF.